This T cell receptor (beta chain) was observed in a study of Ad26.COV2.S vaccination and SARS-CoV-2 variants. Turning to the study itself: In the study, Ad26.COV2.S was injected intramuscularly once, or twice 56 days apart. Whole-study findings and limits: Spike-specific TCR breadth was greater in vaccine than placebo recipients. A substantial breadth of spike-specific CD8+ and CD4+ T cell responses after vaccination has been reported. An underestimation of total T cell responses may have resulted from the TCR breadth and depth analyses.

In regard to this clone: Its antigen remains unknown.

Sequenced by immunoSEQ multiplex PCR; TCRdb stores in-frame clones only, minus some. The profile covers a few hundred thousand clones, with 88% appearing a single time and less than 4.5% taken by the ten largest. The treatment: some 20 received Ad26.COV2.S at low or high dose, single or two shots; about 5 received placebo; per-sample allocation not given. Following the first vaccine or placebo injection, samples were taken on day 63. The starting material was peripheral blood, obtained in a trial of Ad26.COV2.S vaccine versus placebo. This TCR came from a person aged 18-65 years who received the Ad26.COV2.S COVID-19 vaccine or a placebo.

As DNA, the CDR3 is TGCAGCGTTGAAAGTGGTTTGGACGGTTCAAGCGTTTTGGATACGCAGTATTTT. It specifies CSVESGLDGSSVLDTQYF. V and J are TRBV29-1 and TRBJ2-3; no clear D. Looked up from germline, CDR1 is SQVTM and CDR2 is ANQGSEA. V dropped 2 bases and J dropped 6 bases, with 27 bases sitting between them. The CDR3 sequence is 18 residues long.